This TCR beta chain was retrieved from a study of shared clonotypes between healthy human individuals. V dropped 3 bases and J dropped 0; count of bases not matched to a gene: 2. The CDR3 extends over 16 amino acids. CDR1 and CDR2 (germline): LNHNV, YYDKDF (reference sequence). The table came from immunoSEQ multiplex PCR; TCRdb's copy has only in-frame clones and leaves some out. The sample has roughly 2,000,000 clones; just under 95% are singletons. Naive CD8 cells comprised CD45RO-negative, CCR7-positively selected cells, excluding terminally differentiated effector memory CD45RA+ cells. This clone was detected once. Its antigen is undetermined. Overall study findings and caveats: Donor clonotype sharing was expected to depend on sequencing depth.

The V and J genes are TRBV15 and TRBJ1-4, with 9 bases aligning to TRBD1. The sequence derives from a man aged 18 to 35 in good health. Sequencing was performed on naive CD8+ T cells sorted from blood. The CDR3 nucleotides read TGTGCCACCAGCAGGGACAGGGGAACAACTAATGAAAAACTGTTTTTT. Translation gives CATSRDRGTTNEKLFF.